This passage covers 29 T cell receptor beta chains from one sample sequenced in a study of T cell responses to AZD1222 COVID-19 vaccine. Sequenced by immunoSEQ multiplex PCR; TCRdb stores in-frame clones only, minus some. This sample has 70,000 to 95,000 clones, with about 92% found just once. The source was peripheral blood, collected on day 0 of AZD1222 vaccination. The receptors stem from an adult in good health.

V and J are TRBV6-6 and TRBJ1-1; possible D gene TRBD1, 5 bases. In germline, CDR1 is MNHNY, CDR2 SVGAGI (reference sequence). Deletions cut 10 bases from V and 10 bases from J, with 19 bases between. CDR3 length: 12 residues. This chain's CDR3 is CATYTRDGGAFF. In nucleotides, the CDR3 is TGTGCCACCTATACCCGGGACGGGGGAGCTTTCTTT.

The chain couples TRBV4-2 to TRBJ2-1; D gene ambiguous. Trimming took off 0 bases at V and 12 bases at J, with 15 bases between the two ends. This CDR3 has 14 amino acids. Germline CDR1 LGHNA, CDR2 YNFKEQ. The CDR3 DNA reads TGTGCCAGCAGCCAAGAGACGGTTCTTCGGCGGCAGTTCTTC. Protein sequence: CASSQETVLRRQFF.

This sequence joins TRBV7-6 and TRBJ1-2; D is ambiguous. This CDR3 comprises 15 residues. With 4 bases removed from V and 0 bases from J, the gap between germline ends came to 12 bases. Per the germline V gene, CDR1 is SGHVS and CDR2 is FNYEAQ. The CDR3 DNA follows: TGTGCCAGCAGCTCCCGCGCGACAACTAACTATGGCTACACCTTC. Protein sequence: CASSSRATTNYGYTF.

The chain has TRBV20-1 and TRBJ2-5; D is possibly TRBD1 or TRBD2 (6 bases each). Germline V gene data show CDR1 as DFQATT and CDR2 as SNEGSKA (reference sequence). Trimming took off 5 bases at V and 7 bases at J, with 11 bases between the two ends. There are 11 residues in the CDR3. CDR3 sequence (DNA): TGCAGTGCTTCAGAGGGGGGGACCCAGTACTTC. This gives the protein CSASEGGTQYF.

The chain is built from TRBV6-5 and TRBJ2-7, with 11 bases fitting TRBD2. The trim removed 4 bases at V and 6 bases at J, leaving 5 bases unmatched. CDR1 MNHEY and CDR2 SVGAGI come from the germline V gene. The CDR3 consists of 14 residues. CDR3 sequence: CASSSPLAGGEQYF. CDR3 nucleotides: TGTGCCAGCAGTTCCCCTCTAGCGGGAGGCGAGCAGTACTTC.

This chain joins TRBV7-3 and TRBJ2-7; no clear D gene. Germline CDR1 reads SGHTA; CDR2 reads FQGTGA. The CDR3 sequence is 13 residues long. With 2 bases removed from V and 6 bases from J, the gap between germline ends came to 11 bases. CDR3 amino acids: CASSLDKLGEQYF. The CDR3, as DNA: TGTGCCAGCAGCTTAGACAAGTTAGGCGAGCAGTACTTC.

The V gene is TRBV11-3, the J gene TRBJ2-7; the D gene could be TRBD1 or TRBD2 (5 bases each). Germline values: CDR1 SGHNT, CDR2 YENEEA. V was trimmed by 5 bases and J by 1 base, leaving 12 bases between them. CDR3 length: 14 amino acids. The CDR3 region is CASSLRDGSYEQYF. The CDR3 DNA reads TGTGCCAGCAGCCTCCGGGACGGGTCCTACGAGCAGTACTTC.

The chain couples TRBV2 to TRBJ2-3; unclear D gene. The V and J ends lost 1 base and 0 bases respectively, with 11 bases between them. This CDR3 spans 16 amino acids. The germline V gene has CDR1 SNHLY and CDR2 FYNNEI. The CDR3: CASSEERAPSTDTQYF. DNA for the CDR3: TGTGCCAGCAGTGAAGAACGGGCTCCTAGCACAGATACGCAGTATTTT. Looking up the rest from reference TRBV2 and TRBJ2-3 gives the full variable domain: EPEVTQTPSHQVTQMGQEVILRCVPISNHLYFYWYRQILGQKVEFLVSFYNNEISEKSEIFDDQFSVERPDGSNFTLKIRSTKLEDSAMYFCASSEERAPSTDTQYFGPGTRLTVL.

The CDR3 loop reads CASSLAGEMNTEAFF. The CDR3 bases are TGCGCCAGCAGCTTGGCCGGGGAGATGAACACTGAAGCTTTCTTT. This chain connects TRBV5-1 to TRBJ1-1, with no clear D. Germline V CDR1 and CDR2: SGHRS, YFSETQ. This CDR3 is built from 15 residues. Trimming pared 0 bases from V and 0 bases from J, leaving 9 bases between.

The CDR3 reads CASSFKGFVSETQYF. DNA of the CDR3: TGTGCCAGCAGCTTCAAGGGCTTTGTATCAGAGACCCAGTACTTC. The rearrangement links TRBV11-3 to TRBJ2-5; D is unclear. V shed 3 bases and J shed 4 bases, with 15 bases lying between them. Germline V gene data show CDR1 as SGHNT and CDR2 as YENEEA. This CDR3 comprises 15 residues. The variable domain in full, with the rest retrieved from reference TRBV11-3 and TRBJ2-5, is EAGVVQSPRYKIIEKKQPVAFWCNPISGHNTLYWYLQNLGQGPELLIRYENEEAVDDSQLPKDRFSAERLKGVDSTLKIQPAELGDSAVYLCASSFKGFVSETQYFGPGTRLLVL.

V and J are TRBV2 and TRBJ1-1, with D unresolved. There are 11 residues in the CDR3. Germline V CDR1 and CDR2: SNHLY, FYNNEI. V lost 6 bases and J lost 5, with 7 bases in between. CDR3 amino acids: CASSLETEAFF. CDR3 bases: TGTGCCAGCAGCCTGGAGACTGAAGCTTTCTTT.

This clone came up a few times. This rearrangement joins TRBV28 to TRBJ1-4; TRBD1 aligns across 7 bases. The CDR3 is 16 amino acids. V lost 3 bases to trimming and J lost 4 bases; unmatched junction nucleotides: 8. Germline CDR1 MDHEN, CDR2 SYDVKM. Here the CDR3 DNA reads TGTGCCAGCAGTTTCTACAGGGGTGAGGTTAATGAAAAACTGTTTTTT. Translating gives CASSFYRGEVNEKLFF.

The chain has TRBV6-2 or TRBV6-3 and TRBJ1-2; D may be TRBD1 (5 bases). Germline-derived CDR1 and CDR2 are MNHEY and SVGEGT. The CDR3 spans 18 residues. V was trimmed by 2 bases and J by 3 bases, leaving 22 bases between them. CDR3 region: CASSYALDGTIIYYGYTF. The DNA for the CDR3 is TGTGCCAGCAGTTACGCGTTAGACGGGACGATTATCTACTATGGCTACACCTTC.

The rearrangement links TRBV6-2 or TRBV6-3 to TRBJ1-4; TRBD1 aligns across 8 bases. In germline, CDR1 is MNHEY, CDR2 SVGEGT. This CDR3 has 15 residues. V lost 4 bases to trimming and J lost 5 bases; unmatched junction nucleotides: 6. The CDR3 protein is CASSSFGTGNEKLFF. Written as DNA, the CDR3 is TGTGCCAGCAGTTCCTTCGGGACAGGAAATGAAAAACTGTTTTTT.

The chain joins TRBV9 to TRBJ1-1, with a possible D match to TRBD1 (5 bases). The CDR3 loop spans 15 amino acids. CDR1 and CDR2 from the germline V gene are SGDLS and YYNGEE. The ends were cut back, 0 bases at V and 0 bases at J, with 9 bases in the middle. The CDR3 sequence: CASSVGGSVNTEAFF. CDR3 DNA sequence: TGTGCCAGCAGCGTAGGGGGGTCGGTGAACACTGAAGCTTTCTTT.

The chain has TRBV5-6 and TRBJ2-2; 7 bases fit TRBD2. The CDR3 runs 14 residues. Germline CDR1 SGHDT, CDR2 YYEEEE. V trimming: 2 bases; J trimming: 3 bases; junction bases outside the gene matches: 1. The CDR3 DNA is TGTGCCAGCAGCTTTCGGGGGGACACCGGGGAGCTGTTTTTT. Residues: CASSFRGDTGELFF.

This chain links TRBV29-1 with TRBJ1-2, with a tentative D call TRBD1 (6 bases). CDR3 length equals 12 residues. Germline-derived CDR1 and CDR2 are SQVTM and ANQGSEA. V was trimmed by 7 bases and J by 2 bases, leaving 11 bases between them. The CDR3 bases are TGCAGCGCCGGACAGAGCAACTATGGCTACACCTTC. Protein: CSAGQSNYGYTF.

The chain couples TRBV28 to TRBJ1-6; D is unclear. The germline CDR1 and CDR2 sequences are MDHEN and SYDVKM. Trimming took 10 bases from V and 8 from J, leaving 12 bases between them. There are 12 residues in the CDR3. The CDR3 bases are TGTGCCACCCAAGACCGCCATTCACCCCTCCACTTT. It is translated as CATQDRHSPLHF.

The rearrangement joins TRBV12-3 or TRBV12-4 to TRBJ2-7; no definite D call. The CDR3 extends over 11 amino acids. Trimming took off 4 bases at V and 5 bases at J, with 6 bases between the two ends. This CDR3 is CASSSGNEQYF. The DNA for the CDR3 is TGTGCCAGCAGTTCAGGAAACGAGCAGTACTTC.

The chain carries TRBV30 and TRBJ1-2, with D maybe TRBD1 (5 bases). The V end was cut by 2 bases, the J end by 7 bases, with 20 bases between. The length of the CDR3 is 15 residues. Germline V gene sequence: CDR1 GTSNPN, CDR2 SVGIG (reference sequence). The CDR3 is CAWSSQGAGSSGYTF. The CDR3 nucleotides read TGTGCCTGGAGTTCCCAAGGGGCCGGCAGCTCTGGCTACACCTTC. Based on the CDR3 plus reference TRBV30 and TRBJ1-2, the full variable domain is SQTIHQWPATLVQPVGSPLSLECTVEGTSNPNLYWYRQAAGRGLQLLFYSVGIGQISSEVPQNLSASRPQDRQFILSSKKLLLSDSGFYLCAWSSQGAGSSGYTFGSGTRLTVV.

The sample holds a few counts of this clone. The J gene is TRBJ2-2, the V gene TRBV4-3, with D uncertain. CDR1 and CDR2 (germline): LGHNA, YSLEER. Trimming took off 4 bases at V and 4 bases at J, with 13 bases between the two ends. The CDR3 runs to 15 residues. The CDR3 bases are TGCGCCAGCAGCCGTCGGGCGGACGGCACCGGGGAGCTGTTTTTT. Its translation is CASSRRADGTGELFF.

The chain carries TRBV7-6 and TRBJ1-1; TRBD1 might be the D (5 bases). The ends were cut back, 5 bases at V and 6 bases at J, with 16 bases in the middle. In germline, CDR1 is SGHVS, CDR2 FNYEAQ. The CDR3 is 14 amino acids. Here the CDR3 reads CASSALEGSAEAFF. DNA of the CDR3: TGTGCCAGCAGCGCATTAGAGGGGAGCGCTGAAGCTTTCTTT.

The chain employs TRBV10-3 and TRBJ1-5; D gene unclear. V shed 7 bases and J shed 3 bases, with 10 bases lying between them. Germline V gene sequence: CDR1 ENHRY, CDR2 SYGVKD. There are 13 residues in the CDR3. The CDR3 DNA reads as TGTGCCATCAAAGGCGAGACCAATCAGCCCCAGCATTTT. This sequence encodes CAIKGETNQPQHF.

J is TRBJ1-4 and V is TRBV30; 12 bases align to TRBD1. Trimming removed 3 bases from V and 8 bases from J; junction bases left unmatched: 4. Germline-derived CDR1 and CDR2 are GTSNPN and SVGIG (reference sequence). CDR3 length: 14 residues. Written as DNA, the CDR3 is TGTGCCTGGAGGACCGGGACAGGGGGCGAAAAACTGTTTTTT. It is translated as CAWRTGTGGEKLFF.

The gene calls are TRBV15 and TRBJ2-3; TRBD2 matches 11 bases. The germline gives CDR1 LNHNV, CDR2 YYDKDF (reference sequence). The trim removed 1 base at V and 3 bases at J, leaving 6 bases unmatched. The CDR3 spans 17 residues. The CDR3: CATSRGSSGGHTDTQYF. In nucleotides, the CDR3 is TGTGCCACCAGCAGAGGGTCTAGCGGGGGGCATACAGATACGCAGTATTTT.

This clone was found a few times. The chain combines TRBV20-1 with TRBJ1-2; no firm D call. CDR1 is DFQATT and CDR2 is SNEGSKA in the germline V gene (reference sequence). This CDR3 comprises 12 residues. V lost 3 bases and J 4 bases, leaving 9 bases between the germline ends. The DNA for the CDR3 is TGCAGTGCTAGTCAGCTTCTCTATGGCTACACCTTC. Amino acid sequence: CSASQLLYGYTF.

The chain links TRBV7-3 to TRBJ1-3, with 9 nucleotides matching TRBD1. The CDR3 totals 17 residues. Germline trimming cut 5 bases from V and 0 bases from J; bases unmatched to any gene: 8. In germline, CDR1 is SGHTA, CDR2 FQGTGA. The CDR3 is CASSPDRGSFSGNTIYF. The CDR3 coding sequence is TGTGCCAGCAGCCCCGACAGGGGGTCATTCTCTGGAAACACCATATATTTT.

This chain connects TRBV3-1 (or the pseudogene TRBV3-2) to TRBJ2-7, with D possibly TRBD2 on 5 matching bases. The V end lost 5 bases, the J end lost 0 bases, and 14 bases lay between the germline ends. There are 15 residues in the CDR3. Germline V gene data show CDR1 as LGHDT and CDR2 as YNNKEL (reference sequence). The CDR3 protein is CASSTGSSSSYEQYF. In DNA, the CDR3 is TGTGCCAGCAGCACGGGATCGTCAAGCTCCTACGAGCAGTACTTC.

A word on this clone: A junction end diverges from the germline sequence, so it may reflect a read error. This chain links TRBV9 with TRBJ2-1, with 8 positions matching TRBD1. The length of the CDR3 is 12 residues. Germline CDR1 reads SGDLS; CDR2 reads YYNGEE. As DNA, the CDR3 is TGTGCCAGCAGCGGTGCAGGGGGCTTTTACGTCTTC. Translated: CASSGAGGFYVF. Complete variable domain (other parts from reference TRBV9 and TRBJ2-1): DSGVTQTPKHLITATGQRVTLRCSPRSGDLSVYWYQQSLDQGLQFLIQYYNGEERAKGNILERFSAQQFPDLHSELNLSSLELGDSALYFCASSGAGGFYVFGPGTRLTVL.